The 4 T cell receptor beta chains below were found in one sample sequenced in a study of Graves' ophthalmopathy and Graves' hyperthyroidism. RNA transcripts were the source from which TCR beta CDR3 regions were amplified. Second-round multiplex PCR came after a first-round RT-PCR that employed HTBI primers. Using its own MiXCR run on the multiplex PCR reads, TCRdb lists one record per CDR3 protein. The sample has hundreds of thousands of distinct CDR3 sequences, 22% seen once. Sequencing was performed on peripheral blood. The receptors derive from a woman between 18 and 30 years old with stable Graves' hyperthyroidism. Some clones in this sample may be carry-over from other donors' samples.

This clonotype has ten or more counts. The V and J genes are TRBV19 and TRBJ1-2; a possible D gene is TRBD1 (6 bases). Trimming removed 6 bases from V and 0 bases from J, with 17 bases in between. This CDR3 has 16 residues. Germline V gives CDR1 LNHDA, CDR2 SQIVND (reference sequence). CDR3 nucleotide sequence: TGTGCCAGTAGGCACCTACACAGGGACTCTAACTATGGCTACACCTTC. Encoded protein: CASRHLHRDSNYGYTF.

This clonotype was seen a handful of times. Relative to the germline gene, one junction end is altered; a read error may explain this. The chain employs TRBV12-3 or TRBV12-4 and TRBJ2-2, with TRBD1 matching 8 bases. The CDR3 is made up of 14 amino acids. The CDR3 spells CASHPQGAAGELCF. The DNA for the CDR3 is TGTGCCAGTCATCCGCAGGGGGCTGCCGGGGAGCTGTGTTTT.

V and J are TRBV4-3 and TRBJ2-7; D is uncertain. Trimming stripped 0 bases from V and 2 bases from J, with 17 bases between. The CDR3 extends over 17 amino acids. Germline-derived CDR1 and CDR2 are LGHNA and YSLEER. The CDR3 loop reads CASSQDQVGTAAYEQYF. The CDR3 coding sequence is TGCGCCAGCAGCCAAGATCAGGTTGGAACAGCCGCCTACGAGCAGTACTTC.

The V gene is TRBV11-2, the J gene TRBJ2-7; TRBD2 matches 8 bases. The CDR3 contains 16 residues. Germline V CDR1 and CDR2: SGHAT, FQNNGV. V was clipped by 4 bases and J by 0 bases; unmatched bases: 8. CDR3 in amino acids: CASSSPRLANSYEQYF. CDR3 nucleotides: TGTGCCAGCAGCTCGCCCAGACTAGCGAACTCCTACGAGCAGTACTTC.